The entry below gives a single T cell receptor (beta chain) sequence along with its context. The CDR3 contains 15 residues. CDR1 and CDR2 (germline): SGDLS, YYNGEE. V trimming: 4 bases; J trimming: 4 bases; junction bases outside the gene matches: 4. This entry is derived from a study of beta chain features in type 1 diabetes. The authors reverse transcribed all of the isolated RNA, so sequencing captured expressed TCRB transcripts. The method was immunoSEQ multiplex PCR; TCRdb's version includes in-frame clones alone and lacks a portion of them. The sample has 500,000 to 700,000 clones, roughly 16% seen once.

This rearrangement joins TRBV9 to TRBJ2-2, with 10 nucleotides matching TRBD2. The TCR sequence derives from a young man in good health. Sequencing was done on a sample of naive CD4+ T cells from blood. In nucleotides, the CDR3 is TGTGCCAGCAGCCGGCTAGCGGGAGCCACCGGGGAGCTGTTTTTT. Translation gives CASSRLAGATGELFF.